The 8 T cell receptor beta chains reported below all come from one sample, sequenced in a study of blood T cell repertoires in COVID-19. The data were produced by immunoSEQ multiplex PCR, yet TCRdb's version contains in-frame clones alone and is incomplete. The profile shows about 88,000 clones, about 90% of them singletons. The sample consisted of peripheral blood. The receptors stem from a man older than 75 with acute or convalescent COVID-19.

The chain employs TRBV2 and TRBJ1-2; TRBD1 might be the D (6 bases). Germline CDR1 is SNHLY and CDR2 is FYNNEI. This CDR3 region has 13 residues. V shed 4 bases and J shed 4 bases, with 10 bases lying between them. The CDR3, as DNA: TGTGCCAGCAGTGCCGGGACACCCTATGGCTACACCTTC. Amino acid sequence: CASSAGTPYGYTF.

The J gene is TRBJ2-2, the V gene TRBV7-9; D remains ambiguous. This CDR3 comprises 15 residues. Germline values: CDR1 SEHNR, CDR2 FQNEAQ (reference sequence). V was cut by 1 base and J by 6 bases, with 12 bases left in between. The chain's CDR3 is CASSLGAASPGELFF. Here the CDR3 DNA reads TGTGCCAGCAGCTTAGGGGCTGCATCCCCCGGGGAGCTGTTTTTT.

The chain recombines TRBV7-2 with TRBJ1-6; 7 nucleotides match TRBD1. Germline CDR1 reads SGHTA; CDR2 reads FQGNSA. The V segment lost 3 bases and the J segment 5 bases; nucleotides outside the gene matches: 4. The length of the CDR3 is 15 residues. The CDR3 sequence: CASSLRGQDNSPLHF. In DNA form, the CDR3 reads TGTGCCAGCAGCTTGCGTGGACAGGATAATTCACCCCTCCACTTT.

The rearrangement links TRBV4-1 to TRBJ1-2; 12 nucleotides match TRBD1. Looked up from germline, CDR1 is MGHRA and CDR2 is YSYEKL. Losses at the gene ends were 3 bases for V and 8 bases for J; bases not matched to a gene: 7. This CDR3 spans 15 amino acids. CDR3 nucleotides: TGCGCCAGCAGCCAGGGGGGACAGGGGGCGCGCGGCTACACCTTC. This codes for CASSQGGQGARGYTF.

Here the CDR3 reads CASSSRGEGAFF. The CDR3 coding sequence is TGTGCCAGCAGCTCCAGGGGAGAAGGAGCTTTCTTT. The chain is built from TRBV7-9 and TRBJ1-1, with D possibly being TRBD1 (6 bases). V lost 4 bases, J lost 10 bases, and 13 bases lay in between. CDR1 and CDR2 from the germline V gene are SEHNR and FQNEAQ (reference sequence). The CDR3 spans 12 residues.

The chain joins TRBV29-1 to TRBJ1-1; a weak D match, TRBD1 (5 bases). The germline V gene has CDR1 SQVTM and CDR2 ANQGSEA. The length of the CDR3 is 18 residues. Deletions cut 5 bases from V and 2 bases from J, with 27 bases between. The CDR3 is CSVRSARDEGTLNTEAFF. CDR3 sequence (DNA): TGCAGCGTTCGATCTGCCCGGGACGAAGGGACTCTAAACACTGAAGCTTTCTTT.

The rearrangement uses TRBV3-1 (or the pseudogene TRBV3-2) and TRBJ2-5, with 14 bases lining up with TRBD2. The CDR3 sequence is 17 residues long. Germline-derived CDR1 and CDR2 are LGHDT and YNNKEL (reference sequence). The V and J ends lost 1 base and 3 bases, in that order; junction bases with no gene match: 4. In DNA, the CDR3 is TGTGCCAGCAGCCAAGGAATGACTAGCGGGAGGGAAGAGACCCAGTACTTC. It is translated as CASSQGMTSGREETQYF.

The chain is built from TRBV19 and TRBJ1-1; 9 bases are a match to TRBD1. V lost 6 bases and J lost 4; bases outside the gene matches: 9. CDR3 length: 15 residues. Germline CDR1 and CDR2: LNHDA and SQIVND (reference sequence). The CDR3, as DNA: TGTGCCAGTAGGCGGGGACAGGGACAGGTCACTGAAGCTTTCTTT. Protein product: CASRRGQGQVTEAFF.